These 21 T cell receptor beta chains originate from one sample sequenced in a study of T cell repertoires in cytomegalovirus infection. Their recognized antigens are unknown. One entry per CDR3 protein results from TCRdb running MiXCR on the reads. The table includes roughly 700,000 distinct CDR3 sequences, about 30% detected once. Sequenced here: cultured PBMCs, sampled from culture after CMV antigen stimulation. These receptor sequences come from a human donor in good health (CMV status not recorded). Some clones in this sample may be carry-over from other donors' samples.

The V call is TRBV7-2, the J call TRBJ2-3, with a tentative D call TRBD2 (5 bases). The CDR3 has 15 residues. CDR1 SGHTA and CDR2 FQGNSA come from the germline V gene. Trimming removed 2 bases at V and 3 bases at J, with 12 bases between. CDR3 sequence: CASSLSRLWTDTQYF. The DNA for the CDR3 is TGTGCCAGCAGCTTAAGTCGACTATGGACAGATACGCAGTATTTT.

The chain joins TRBV18 to TRBJ1-2; TRBD1 might be the D (6 bases). Per the germline V gene, CDR1 is KGHSH and CDR2 is LQKENI. V lost 3 bases and J lost 3, with 14 bases in between. The CDR3 sequence is 15 residues long. CDR3 DNA: TGTGCCAGCTCACCCCCAACCGGGACACACTATGGCTACACCTTC. This sequence encodes CASSPPTGTHYGYTF.

The chain links TRBV28 to TRBJ1-2; the match to TRBD1 covers 7 bases. This CDR3 is 13 amino acids long. Trimming removed 4 bases from V and 7 bases from J; junction bases left unmatched: 6. The germline CDR1 and CDR2 sequences are MDHEN and SYDVKM. CDR3 in DNA: TGTGCCAGCAGTTCCCGACCAGGGGGTGGCTACACCTTC. Translated: CASSSRPGGGYTF.

The chain has TRBV4-3 and TRBJ1-2; D is undetermined. The CDR3 has 15 residues. Trimming shortened V by 4 bases and J by 3 bases, and 15 bases separated the two germline ends. In germline, CDR1 is LGHNA, CDR2 YSLEER. CDR3 sequence reads: CASSPNDRSDYGYTF. DNA for the CDR3: TGCGCCAGCAGCCCGAATGACCGGTCCGACTATGGCTACACCTTC.

The V call is TRBV12-3 or TRBV12-4, the J call TRBJ2-1; perhaps D is TRBD1 or TRBD2 (6 bases each). Trimming took 8 bases from V and 6 from J, leaving 20 bases between them. The CDR3 extends over 15 amino acids. The DNA of the CDR3 is TGTGCCAGCGGCCGGGGGCCCAACGCGTCCAATGAGCAGTTCTTC. Its protein product is CASGRGPNASNEQFF.

The chain combines TRBV6-6 with TRBJ1-1; no clear D. Germline V gene lookup returns CDR1 MNHNY and CDR2 SVGAGI (reference sequence). V was clipped by 2 bases and J by 8 bases, with 6 bases between them. The CDR3 has 11 amino acids. The CDR3 DNA sequence: TGTGCCAGCAGTTACAAGGAGGAAGCTTTCTTT. Translated, it gives CASSYKEEAFF.

V gene TRBV4-2 combines with J gene TRBJ2-7; no clear D gene. The germline V gene has CDR1 LGHNA and CDR2 YNFKEQ. The CDR3 is made up of 12 amino acids. V shed 0 bases and J shed 5 bases, with 5 bases lying between them. CDR3 nucleotides: TGTGCCAGCAGCCAAGATAGCCACGAGCAGTACTTC. Translation gives CASSQDSHEQYF.

This clonotype showed up just a few times. The chain has TRBV19 and TRBJ1-4; the D is unclear. The V end was cut by 6 bases, the J end by 8 bases, with 16 bases between. This CDR3 has 14 amino acids. Germline lookup yields CDR1 LNHDA and CDR2 SQIVND (reference sequence). Written as DNA, the CDR3 is TGTGCCAGTAGACAGACCGGGCGAGGCGAAAAACTGTTTTTT. Its translation: CASRQTGRGEKLFF. Full variable domain (remainder filled in from reference TRBV19 and TRBJ1-4): DGGITQSPKYLFRKEGQNVTLSCEQNLNHDAMYWYRQDPGQGLRLIYYSQIVNDFQKGDIAEGYSVSREKKESFPLTVTSAQKNPTAFYLCASRQTGRGEKLFFGSGTQLSVL.

The CDR3 sequence is CATLSYRSHEQYF. Written as DNA, the CDR3 is TGTGCCACTCTATCCTACAGGTCCCACGAGCAGTACTTC. The genes are TRBV6-2 or TRBV6-3 and TRBJ2-7, with D perhaps matching TRBD1 (5 bases). The V end lost 10 bases, the J end lost 5 bases, and 18 bases lay between the germline ends. Germline V CDR1 and CDR2: MNHEY, SVGEGT. CDR3 size: 13 residues.

The chain recombines TRBV9 with TRBJ1-1; 9 bases agree with TRBD1. Germline V gene data show CDR1 as SGDLS and CDR2 as YYNGEE. V was pared by 0 bases and J by 5 bases, with 8 bases of the junction left unmatched. The CDR3 sequence is 16 residues long. CDR3 in amino acids: CASSVDPTGGETEAFF. The CDR3 DNA reads as TGTGCCAGCAGCGTAGACCCTACAGGGGGCGAAACTGAAGCTTTCTTT.

This clonotype has ten or more counts. The chain joins TRBV7-2 to TRBJ2-3; D is unclear. CDR3 length: 14 residues. The germline CDR1 and CDR2 sequences are SGHTA and FQGNSA. Trimming shortened V by 7 bases and J by 1 base, and 12 bases separated the two germline ends. CDR3 in DNA: TGTGCCAGCACACGGCCCGGGCGCACAGATACGCAGTATTTT. Residues: CASTRPGRTDTQYF.

V is TRBV7-2 and J is TRBJ1-1; D uncertain. V shed 1 base and J shed 5 bases, with 14 bases lying between them. This CDR3 region has 15 residues. The germline V gene has CDR1 SGHTA and CDR2 FQGNSA. CDR3 sequence: CASSLGPTGGTEAFF. Here the CDR3 DNA reads TGTGCCAGCAGCTTAGGCCCTACCGGTGGGACTGAAGCTTTCTTT. Looking up the rest from reference TRBV7-2 and TRBJ1-1 gives the full variable domain: GAGVSQSPSNKVTEKGKDVELRCDPISGHTALYWYRQSLGQGLEFLIYFQGNSAPDKSGLPSDRFSAERTGGSVSTLTIQRTQQEDSAVYLCASSLGPTGGTEAFFGQGTRLTVV.

This clonotype has more than one count but fewer than ten. The chain couples TRBV7-6 to TRBJ2-3; either TRBD1 or TRBD2 may fit D (6 bases each). This CDR3 comprises 13 residues. Germline V CDR1 and CDR2: SGHVS, FNYEAQ. Between the trimmed V and J ends, which lost 7 bases and 4 bases, there was a span of 12 bases. The CDR3 DNA reads TGTGCCAGCAAACAGGGCGGGGCAGATACGCAGTATTTT. Its protein product is CASKQGGADTQYF.

This chain joins TRBV27 and TRBJ1-5; unclear D gene. Trimming stripped 3 bases from V and 6 bases from J, with 6 bases between. This CDR3 is built from 12 residues. The germline V gene encodes CDR1 MNHEY and CDR2 SMNVEV (reference sequence). The CDR3 bases are TGTGCCAGCAGTTTCTACGGTCAGCCCCAGCATTTT. It codes for CASSFYGQPQHF.

This clonotype was observed at least ten times. V is TRBV7-2 and J is TRBJ1-2, with 8 bases that match TRBD1. Germline V gene data show CDR1 as SGHTA and CDR2 as FQGNSA. The V gene end was trimmed by 3 bases and the J gene end by 3 bases; junction bases not matched to a gene: 9. This CDR3 is built from 16 residues. The CDR3 region is CASSFGGQGADYGYTF. For the CDR3, the DNA is TGTGCCAGCAGCTTTGGGGGTCAGGGGGCAGACTATGGCTACACCTTC.

This clonotype has a handful of counts. The chain is built from TRBV6-1 and TRBJ2-3, with TRBD1 as a possible D gene (5 bases). Germline-derived CDR1 and CDR2 are MNHNS and SASEGT. V gave up 0 bases and J gave up 4 bases, with 11 bases separating them. The CDR3 has 15 residues. DNA of the CDR3: TGTGCCAGCAGTGAAGCGCGGTGGGGCGCAGATACGCAGTATTTT. It is translated as CASSEARWGADTQYF.

This rearrangement joins TRBV20-1 to TRBJ2-1; a possible D gene is TRBD2 (5 bases). Trimming left V 3 bases short and J 9 bases short, with 6 bases between. The CDR3 consists of 10 residues. CDR1 and CDR2 (germline): DFQATT, SNEGSKA (reference sequence). The CDR3 reads CSASGVEQFF. The CDR3 DNA reads as TGCAGTGCTAGCGGGGTTGAGCAGTTCTTC.

CDR3: CASSPAVEGEQYF. The CDR3 DNA reads as TGTGCCAGCAGCCCTGCGGTAGAAGGCGAGCAGTACTTC. This rearrangement joins TRBV7-6 to TRBJ2-7; D call uncertain. The CDR3 runs 13 residues. V dropped 5 bases and J dropped 6 bases, with 14 bases sitting between them. Germline V lookup: CDR1 SGHVS, CDR2 FNYEAQ.

The table lists this clonotype with a few counts. The genes are TRBV19 and TRBJ1-2; D is ambiguous. V was trimmed by 3 bases and J by 4 bases, leaving 12 bases between them. Germline CDR1 LNHDA, CDR2 SQIVND (reference sequence). The CDR3 loop spans 14 amino acids. The DNA for the CDR3 is TGTGCCAGTAGTATCGGCAGAAAGTCCTATGGCTACACCTTC. Residues: CASSIGRKSYGYTF. Variable domain in full (rest from reference TRBV19 and TRBJ1-2): DGGITQSPKYLFRKEGQNVTLSCEQNLNHDAMYWYRQDPGQGLRLIYYSQIVNDFQKGDIAEGYSVSREKKESFPLTVTSAQKNPTAFYLCASSIGRKSYGYTFGSGTRLTVV.

This clonotype was detected only once. Possible read error: a much larger clone is one base away. The CDR3 spells CASRVSTNEKLFF. As DNA, the CDR3 is TGTGCCAGCAGGGTGTCAACTAATGAAAAACTGTTTTTT. V usage is TRBV6-1 and J usage is TRBJ1-4; D not certain. Trimming shortened V by 6 bases and J by 0 bases, and 5 bases separated the two germline ends. The CDR3 has 13 amino acids. Germline values: CDR1 MNHNS, CDR2 SASEGT.

The rearrangement links TRBV6-6 to TRBJ2-7; 9 nucleotides agree with TRBD2. The CDR3 sequence is 15 residues long. The V gene's germline CDR1 is MNHNY and CDR2 SVGAGI (reference sequence). The V segment lost 2 bases and the J segment 5 bases; nucleotides outside the gene matches: 7. Here the CDR3 DNA reads TGTGCCAGCAGTTACCCTAACATAGCGGGAGACGAGCAGTACTTC. Its translation: CASSYPNIAGDEQYF.